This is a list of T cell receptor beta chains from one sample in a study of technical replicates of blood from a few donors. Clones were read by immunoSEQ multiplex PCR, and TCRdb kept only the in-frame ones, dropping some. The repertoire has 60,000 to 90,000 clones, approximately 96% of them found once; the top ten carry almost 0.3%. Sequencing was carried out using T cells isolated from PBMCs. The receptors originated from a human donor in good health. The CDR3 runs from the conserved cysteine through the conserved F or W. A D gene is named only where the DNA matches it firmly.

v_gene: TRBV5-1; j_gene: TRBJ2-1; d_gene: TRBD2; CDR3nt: TGCGCCAGCAGCTTGGGGGGTGGGGAGGGCTCCTACAATGAGCAGTTCTTC; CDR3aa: CASSLGGGEGSYNEQFF
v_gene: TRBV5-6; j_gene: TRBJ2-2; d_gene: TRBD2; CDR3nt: TGTGCCAGCAGCTTGGGCGGGAGACAAAACACCGGGGAGCTGTTTTTT; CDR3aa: CASSLGGRQNTGELFF
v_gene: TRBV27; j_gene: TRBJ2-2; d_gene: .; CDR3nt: TGTGCCAGCAGTACTCAAGGAGGGTGGATAAAGGGCACCGGGGAGCTGTTTTTT; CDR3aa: CASSTQGGWIKGTGELFF
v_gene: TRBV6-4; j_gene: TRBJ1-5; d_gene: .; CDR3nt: TGTGCCAGCAGTGCGGACATCAATCAGCCCCAGCATTTT; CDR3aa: CASSADINQPQHF
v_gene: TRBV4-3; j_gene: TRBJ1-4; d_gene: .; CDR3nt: TGCGCCAGCAGCTTTGGTCCGGGGGAAAAACTGTTTTTT; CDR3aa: CASSFGPGEKLFF
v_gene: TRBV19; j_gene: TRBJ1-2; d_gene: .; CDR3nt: TGTGCCAGTAGTGGGCGGGGGCGTCACTATGGCTACACCTTC; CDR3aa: CASSGRGRHYGYTF
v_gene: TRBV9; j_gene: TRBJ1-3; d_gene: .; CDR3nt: TGTGCCAGCAGCAAAACCCGGGGTGGGGGAAACACCATATATTTT; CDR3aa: CASSKTRGGGNTIYF
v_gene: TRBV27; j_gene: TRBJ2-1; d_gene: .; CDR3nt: TGTGCCAGCAGTTTCGGTGGGGCTAGCTCCTACAATGAGCAGTTCTTC; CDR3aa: CASSFGGASSYNEQFF
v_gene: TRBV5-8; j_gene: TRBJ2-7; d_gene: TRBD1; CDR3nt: TGTGCCAGCAGCCCGCGACAGGGCCGATACGAGCAGTACTTC; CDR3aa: CASSPRQGRYEQYF
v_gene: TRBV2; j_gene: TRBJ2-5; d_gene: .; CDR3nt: TGTGCCAGCAGGAGTCAAGAGACCCAGTACTTC; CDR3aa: CASRSQETQYF
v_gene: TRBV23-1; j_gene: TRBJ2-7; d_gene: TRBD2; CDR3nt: TGCGCCAGCAGTCAATCGCAGGGACTAGGGGAGCAGTACTTC; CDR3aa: CASSQSQGLGEQYF
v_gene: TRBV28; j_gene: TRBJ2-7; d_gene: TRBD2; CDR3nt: TGTGCCAGCAGCCGAGAGCGGGAGTCTTCCCACGAGCAGTACTTC; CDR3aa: CASSRERESSHEQYF
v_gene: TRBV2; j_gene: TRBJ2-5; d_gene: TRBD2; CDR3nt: TGTGCCAGCAGTCTCGGACTAGCGCGAGGGGAGACCCAGTACTTC; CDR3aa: CASSLGLARGETQYF
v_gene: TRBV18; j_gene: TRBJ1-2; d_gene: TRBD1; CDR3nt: TGTGCCAGCTCACCTGGGGGACAGGGAGGCTACACCTTC; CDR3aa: CASSPGGQGGYTF
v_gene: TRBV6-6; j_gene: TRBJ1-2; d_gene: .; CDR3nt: TGTGCCACCTGGGCGCAGAACTATGGCTACACCTTC; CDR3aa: CATWAQNYGYTF
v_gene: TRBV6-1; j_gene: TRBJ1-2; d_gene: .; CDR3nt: TGTGCCAGCAGTGTCGTCCTCGGGGATGGCTACACCTTC; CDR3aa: CASSVVLGDGYTF
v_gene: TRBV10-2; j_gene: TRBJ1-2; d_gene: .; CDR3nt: TGCGCCAGCAGTGACAGAACCTTCTATGGCTACACCTTC; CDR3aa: CASSDRTFYGYTF
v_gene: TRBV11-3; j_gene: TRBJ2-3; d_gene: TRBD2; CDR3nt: TGTGCCAGCAGCTTAGATTCCCAGGCTAGCGGGCTCTCAGATACGCAGTATTTT; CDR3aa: CASSLDSQASGLSDTQYF
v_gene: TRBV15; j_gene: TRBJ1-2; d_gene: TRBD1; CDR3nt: TGTGCCACCAGCAGACCAGGGGGTAGTAGTGGCTACACCTTC; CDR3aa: CATSRPGGSSGYTF
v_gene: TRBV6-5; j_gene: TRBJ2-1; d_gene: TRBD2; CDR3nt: TGTGCCAGCAGTCCAGCGGGAGGTCCCTACAATGAGCAGTTCTTC; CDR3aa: CASSPAGGPYNEQFF
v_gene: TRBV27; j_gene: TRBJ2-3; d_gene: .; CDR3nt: TGTGCCAGCAGTTTATTCGGAGGCGGCACAGATACGCAGTATTTT; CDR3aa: CASSLFGGGTDTQYF
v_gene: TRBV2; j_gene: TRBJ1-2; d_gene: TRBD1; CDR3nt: TGTGCCAGCAGTCGAGACAGGGAAGGTGGCTACACCTTC; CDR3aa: CASSRDREGGYTF
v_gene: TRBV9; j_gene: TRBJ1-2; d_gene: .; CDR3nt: TGTGCCAGCAGCGTAGTCGTCGGGTACTACACCTTC; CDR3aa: CASSVVVGYYTF
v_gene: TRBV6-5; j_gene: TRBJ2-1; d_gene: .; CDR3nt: TGTGCCAGCAGTTATTTTAGTGGGAGAGCCTCCAATGAGCAGTTCTTC; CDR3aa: CASSYFSGRASNEQFF
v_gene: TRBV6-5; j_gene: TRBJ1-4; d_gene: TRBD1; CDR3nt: TGTGCCACCCAGGACAGGGCACTTAACGAAAAACTGTTTTTT; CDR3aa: CATQDRALNEKLFF
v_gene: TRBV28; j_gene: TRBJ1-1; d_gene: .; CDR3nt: TGTGCCAGCAGTTTAGGCAGTACTGAAGCTTTCTTT; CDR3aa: CASSLGSTEAFF
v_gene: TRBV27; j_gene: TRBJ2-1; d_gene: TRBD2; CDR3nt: TGTGCCAGCAATTCCAAAGCGGGAGAGGCCTACAATGAGCAGTTCTTC; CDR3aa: CASNSKAGEAYNEQFF
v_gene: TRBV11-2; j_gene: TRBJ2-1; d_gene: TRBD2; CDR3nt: TGTGCCAGCAGCTTAGTGGAAGGACTAGTCTACAATGAGCAGTTCTTC; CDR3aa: CASSLVEGLVYNEQFF
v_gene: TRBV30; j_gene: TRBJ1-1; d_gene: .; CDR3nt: TGTGCCTGGAGTCTGGACTCGAGTCGGTCTGAAGCTTTCTTT; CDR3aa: CAWSLDSSRSEAFF
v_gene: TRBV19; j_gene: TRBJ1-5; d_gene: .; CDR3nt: TGTGCCAGTGGGGGAACAGGGTTCAATCAGCCCCAGCATTTT; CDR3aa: CASGGTGFNQPQHF
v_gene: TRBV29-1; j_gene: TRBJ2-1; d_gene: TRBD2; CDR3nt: TGCAGCGTTGATTCCCCCCTCCGACTAGCGGGAGAAGGTGAGCAGTTCTTC; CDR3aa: CSVDSPLRLAGEGEQFF